This passage covers 21 T cell receptor beta chains from one sample sequenced in a study of TIL therapy for anti-PD-1-resistant metastatic lung cancer. Time point specified: pre-treatment sample, taken before nivolumab and TIL therapy. The immunoSEQ assay was v3. Assay used: immunoSEQ multiplex PCR; TCRdb lists only in-frame clones, some missing. Among 50,000 or so clones listed, roughly 85% were seen once. The material sequenced was blood, taken at baseline. Source of these receptors: a woman aged 25 to 80 with non-small cell lung cancer.

V gene TRBV7-2 combines with J gene TRBJ2-3, with TRBD2 as a possible D gene (5 bases). CDR3 length equals 14 residues. V was trimmed by 4 bases and J by 2 bases, leaving 10 bases between them. Germline assignment: CDR1 SGHTA and CDR2 FQGNSA. The CDR3 region is CASSWSGSTDTQYF. For the CDR3, the DNA is TGTGCCAGCAGCTGGAGCGGATCCACAGATACGCAGTATTTT.

The chain employs TRBV6-1 and TRBJ2-1; D remains unclear. With 0 bases removed from V and 15 bases from J, the gap between germline ends came to 12 bases. This CDR3 has 12 amino acids. Looked up from germline, CDR1 is MNHNS and CDR2 is SASEGT. The CDR3 nucleotides read TGTGCCAGCAGTGAAGCTCGCTACGAAAGGTTCTTC. Translation: CASSEARYERFF.

The J gene is TRBJ2-2, the V gene TRBV7-9; 9 bases map to TRBD2. Germline V gives CDR1 SEHNR, CDR2 FQNEAQ (reference sequence). This CDR3 spans 16 amino acids. With 5 bases clipped from V and 6 bases from J, the junction kept 10 bases outside the gene matches. The CDR3 nucleotides read TGTGCCAGCAGCCGAGGGCCGGAGCGGGAGGCCGGGGAGCTGTTTTTT. This encodes CASSRGPEREAGELFF.

This clone was observed a single time. J is TRBJ1-1 and V is TRBV5-1; 9 bases are a match to TRBD1. V dropped 5 bases and J dropped 0; count of bases not matched to a gene: 5. Germline CDR1 and CDR2: SGHRS and YFSETQ. CDR3 length equals 15 residues. CDR3 sequence: CASRYTGGMNTEAFF. As DNA, the CDR3 is TGCGCCAGCAGGTATACAGGGGGCATGAACACTGAAGCTTTCTTT.

This clone was detected only a few times. The gene calls are TRBV19 and TRBJ1-5, with D tentatively TRBD1 (6 bases). CDR1 and CDR2 from the germline V gene are LNHDA and SQIVND (reference sequence). This CDR3 region has 16 residues. The ends were cut back, 4 bases at V and 3 bases at J, with 16 bases in the middle. CDR3 nucleotides: TGTGCCAGTAGTAGGGCGGGGGCCTCCTTCAATCAGCCCCAGCATTTT. It yields the protein CASSRAGASFNQPQHF.

This rearrangement joins TRBV30 to TRBJ1-3; a weak D match, TRBD1 (5 bases). Trimming left V 5 bases short and J 2 bases short, with 13 bases between. Germline loops: CDR1 GTSNPN, CDR2 SVGIG (reference sequence). There are 14 residues in the CDR3. The CDR3 DNA sequence: TGTGCCTGGGGTCCGGGGGGACCTGGAAACACCATATATTTT. This sequence encodes CAWGPGGPGNTIYF.

The chain joins TRBV5-1 to TRBJ1-2; 10 nucleotides align to TRBD1. Germline V CDR1 and CDR2: SGHRS, YFSETQ. The junction had 9 bases not matched to a gene; V was cut back by 1 base and J by 3 bases. This CDR3 region has 17 residues. This CDR3 is CASSLSATGGFYYGYTF. The CDR3 DNA is TGCGCCAGCAGCTTGTCAGCGACAGGGGGCTTCTACTATGGCTACACCTTC.

CDR3 residues: CASSPRGRTGGYEQYF. In DNA, the CDR3 is TGTGCCAGCTCACCCCGGGGGCGGACAGGGGGTTACGAGCAGTACTTC. The chain is built from TRBV18 and TRBJ2-7; 10 positions match TRBD1. The V gene's germline CDR1 is KGHSH and CDR2 LQKENI. J lost 4 bases, V lost 3 bases, and 9 bases had no gene match. The CDR3 is 16 residues long. Variable domain in full (rest from reference TRBV18 and TRBJ2-7): NAGVMQNPRHLVRRRGQEARLRCSPMKGHSHVYWYRQLPEEGLKFMVYLQKENIIDESGMPKERFSAEFPKEGPSILRIQQVVRGDSAAYFCASSPRGRTGGYEQYFGPGTRLTVT.

This sequence joins TRBV6-4 and TRBJ2-2; D is unclear. The V gene lost 0 bases and the J gene lost 2 bases, with 7 bases spanning the gap. Germline V CDR1 and CDR2: MRHNA, SNTAGT. The CDR3 runs 15 residues. DNA of the CDR3: TGTGCCAGCAGTGACTCGGAGAAAAACACCGGGGAGCTGTTTTTT. This codes for CASSDSEKNTGELFF.

In its sample, this clone was seen a few times. The rearrangement uses TRBV7-2 and TRBJ1-1, with TRBD1 as a possible D gene (5 bases). Germline assignment: CDR1 SGHTA and CDR2 FQGNSA. The CDR3 sequence is 14 residues long. Trimming cost V 5 bases and J 7 bases, with 17 bases left between them. This CDR3 is CASSIHPRGGEAFF. The CDR3 DNA is TGTGCCAGCAGCATCCACCCGCGGGGGGGTGAAGCTTTCTTT.

V is TRBV2 and J is TRBJ1-1; the D is unclear. Germline V gives CDR1 SNHLY, CDR2 FYNNEI. V lost 7 bases and J lost 4, with 10 bases in between. The CDR3 extends over 12 amino acids. CDR3 DNA sequence: TGTGCCAGCACGGAGTCGCTCACTGAAGCTTTCTTT. Its translation: CASTESLTEAFF. Full variable domain (missing parts from reference TRBV2 and TRBJ1-1): EPEVTQTPSHQVTQMGQEVILRCVPISNHLYFYWYRQILGQKVEFLVSFYNNEISEKSEIFDDQFSVERPDGSNFTLKIRSTKLEDSAMYFCASTESLTEAFFGQGTRLTVV.

The V and J genes are TRBV6-5 and TRBJ1-1, with 7 positions matching TRBD1. The germline V gene has CDR1 MNHEY and CDR2 SVGAGI. V lost 5 bases to trimming and J lost 2 bases; unmatched junction nucleotides: 8. This CDR3 spans 15 amino acids. CDR3 coding DNA: TGTGCCAGCAGTCCCCTGACAGGGAGAAACACTGAAGCTTTCTTT. Translating gives CASSPLTGRNTEAFF.

The chain recombines TRBV11-3 with TRBJ2-1, with D perhaps TRBD1 (5 bases). Germline-derived CDR1 and CDR2 are SGHNT and YENEEA. Between the trimmed V and J ends, which lost 2 bases and 8 bases, there was a span of 13 bases. This CDR3 comprises 14 residues. The CDR3 here is CASSLTGPWDEQFF. Here the CDR3 DNA reads TGTGCCAGCAGCTTAACAGGCCCCTGGGATGAGCAGTTCTTC.

The V gene is TRBV7-2, the J gene TRBJ1-2, with D hard to call. V lost 5 bases to trimming and J lost 8 bases, with 18 bases between them. CDR3 length: 14 amino acids. Germline loops: CDR1 SGHTA, CDR2 FQGNSA. The CDR3 loop is CASSPGPNRGGYTF. CDR3 nucleotides: TGTGCCAGCAGCCCTGGGCCAAACCGAGGAGGCTACACCTTC. The full variable domain, rest sourced from reference TRBV7-2 and TRBJ1-2, is GAGVSQSPSNKVTEKGKDVELRCDPISGHTALYWYRQSLGQGLEFLIYFQGNSAPDKSGLPSDRFSAERTGGSVSTLTIQRTQQEDSAVYLCASSPGPNRGGYTFGSGTRLTVV.

V usage is TRBV5-4 and J usage is TRBJ1-3; no firm D call. The CDR3 consists of 16 residues. Germline loops: CDR1 SGHNT, CDR2 YYREEE (reference sequence). V gave up 8 bases and J gave up 3 bases, with 21 bases separating them. CDR3 in amino acids: CASDKVGEYRGNTIYF. Written as DNA, the CDR3 is TGTGCCAGTGACAAGGTCGGAGAATATCGTGGAAACACCATATATTTT.

This clone was counted once. The J gene is TRBJ1-1, the V gene TRBV7-9; D might be TRBD1 (5 bases). V shed 8 bases and J shed 6 bases, with 13 bases lying between them. CDR3 length: 12 residues. Per the germline V gene, CDR1 is SEHNR and CDR2 is FQNEAQ (reference sequence). CDR3 nucleotides: TGTGCCAGCGGCGGAGTAGGGGCTGAAGCTTTCTTT. Its translation: CASGGVGAEAFF.

The chain is built from TRBV28 and TRBJ2-3; 7 nucleotides match TRBD1. Germline V gene sequence: CDR1 MDHEN, CDR2 SYDVKM. The junction had 9 bases not matched to a gene; V was cut back by 6 bases and J by 12 bases. The CDR3 covers 12 residues. The CDR3 here is CASSTGARKQYF. For the CDR3, the DNA is TGTGCCAGCAGCACAGGGGCGAGAAAACAGTATTTT.

This rearrangement joins TRBV23-1 to TRBJ2-4; tentative D call: TRBD2 (5 bases). TRBV23-1 is placed among ORFs of uncertain function. Trimming took off 1 base at V and 2 bases at J, with 15 bases between the two ends. This CDR3 comprises 17 residues. The chain's CDR3 is CASSQFTGWGTKNIQYF. CDR3 nucleotide sequence: TGCGCCAGCAGTCAATTCACGGGGTGGGGAACCAAAAACATTCAGTACTTC.

The V gene is TRBV5-4, the J gene TRBJ2-6, with D tentatively TRBD1 (6 bases). Germline lookup yields CDR1 SGHNT and CDR2 YYREEE (reference sequence). Trimming took off 5 bases at V and 2 bases at J, with 11 bases between the two ends. The CDR3 has 15 amino acids. CDR3 sequence reads: CASRQDRTGANVLTF. In DNA form, the CDR3 reads TGTGCCAGCAGACAAGACAGGACTGGGGCCAACGTCCTGACTTTC.

This chain links TRBV4-2 with TRBJ2-3, with 13 bases fitting TRBD2. Losses at the gene ends were 0 bases for V and 4 bases for J; bases not matched to a gene: 16. This CDR3 has 21 residues. Per the germline V gene, CDR1 is LGHNA and CDR2 is YNFKEQ. CDR3 coding DNA: TGTGCCAGCAGCCAAGAAGCCCCCACTAGCGGGGGGGCCTGGGTGCCAGATACGCAGTATTTT. Encoded protein: CASSQEAPTSGGAWVPDTQYF.

The V and J genes are TRBV7-2 and TRBJ1-6; a possible D gene is TRBD1 (5 bases). In germline, CDR1 is SGHTA, CDR2 FQGNSA. This CDR3 is 14 amino acids long. V lost 5 bases and J 8 bases, leaving 13 bases between the germline ends. CDR3 residues: CASSPRVVHSPLHF. The CDR3 DNA reads TGTGCCAGCAGCCCCAGGGTAGTGCATTCACCCCTCCACTTT.